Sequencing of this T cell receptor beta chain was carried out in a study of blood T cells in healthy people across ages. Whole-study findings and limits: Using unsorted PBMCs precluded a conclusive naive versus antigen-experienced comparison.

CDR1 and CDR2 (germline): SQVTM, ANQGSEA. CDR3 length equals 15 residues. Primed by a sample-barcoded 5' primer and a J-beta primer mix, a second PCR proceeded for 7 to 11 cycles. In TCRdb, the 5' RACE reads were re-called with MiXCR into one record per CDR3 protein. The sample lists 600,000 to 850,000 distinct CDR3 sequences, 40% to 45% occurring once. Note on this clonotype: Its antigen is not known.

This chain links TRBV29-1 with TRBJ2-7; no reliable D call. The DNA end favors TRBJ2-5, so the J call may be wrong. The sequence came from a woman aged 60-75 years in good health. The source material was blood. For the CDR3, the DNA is TGCAGCGTTGTTTCTCGAGCCAGAGTCGGAGAGACCCAGTACTTC. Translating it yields CSVVSRARVGETQYF.